This T cell receptor beta chain emerged from a study of T-cell memory formation after mild COVID-19. Findings of the study overall: In pre-infection memory, a portion of responding clones appeared, which suggested that cross-reactive memory joined. A second wave of clones peaked on day 37, and their SARS-CoV-2 specificity went unconfirmed.

Germline CDR1 reads SGHRS; CDR2 reads YFSETQ. This CDR3 spans 15 amino acids. With 0 bases removed from V and 1 base from J, the gap between germline ends came to 10 bases. From the 5' RACE reads, TCRdb called clonotypes with MiXCR, one entry per CDR3 protein. This table has roughly 250,000 distinct CDR3 sequences, over 15% appearing once. This clonotype was picked up a small number of times. Antigen specificity is unknown. This sequence originates from a young man who had mild COVID-19 (a few samples of this study predate the infection). Cell type and time point are not known. The J gene is TRBJ2-5, the V gene TRBV5-1, with D tentatively TRBD1 (6 bases). The sample was PBMCs or a T cell subset sorted from them (not recorded which). CDR3 nucleotides: TGCGCCAGCAGCTTGGTCCGGGACATCCAAGAGACCCAGTACTTC. Amino acid sequence: CASSLVRDIQETQYF.